These T cell receptor beta chains were read from a single sample in a study of vaccination effects on CD4 cells after COVID-19. Sequencing used immunoSEQ multiplex PCR; TCRdb keeps in-frame clones, though not all of them. The sample has around 46,000 clones, around 63% seen once. These receptors are not linked to any known antigen. Sequenced material: CD4+ T cells from PBMCs cultured without peptide, taken before COVID-19 vaccination. These receptor sequences come from a human donor who received a COVID-19 vaccine. The CDR3 runs from the conserved cysteine through the conserved F or W. Fields, in order: clone size, V gene, CDR3 length, J gene, D gene, CDR3 protein, CDR3 DNA. The D gene is left open where the match is weak. Clone size is stated in some rows and not others, as once, few, many or a class when expanded.

>NA|TRBV21-1|16|TRBJ2-7|NA
CASSKRPLAGPLEQYF
TGTGCCAGCAGCAAAAGGCCCCTAGCGGGACCTCTCGAGCAGTACTTC
>NA|TRBV12-3/TRBV12-4|13|TRBJ1-2|NA
CVSSLIREAGYTF
TGTGTCAGCAGTTTGATTAGGGAGGCTGGCTACACCTTC
>NA|TRBV27|14|TRBJ2-5|NA
CASSFPGSQETQYF
TGTGCCAGCAGTTTCCCGGGCTCCCAAGAGACCCAGTACTTC
>NA|TRBV5-4|15|TRBJ2-7|TRBD1
CASSSGQGQLNEQYF
TGTGCCAGCAGCTCCGGACAGGGGCAACTGAACGAGCAGTACTTC
>NA|TRBV12-3/TRBV12-4|13|TRBJ2-1|NA
CASLGLSYNEQFF
TGTGCCAGCCTGGGTCTCTCCTACAATGAGCAGTTCTTC
>few|TRBV3-1/TRBV3-2|17|TRBJ2-3|TRBD2
CASSPSGLAGFTDTQYF
TGTGCCAGCAGCCCCTCGGGACTAGCGGGATTCACAGATACGCAGTATTTT
>NA|TRBV28|12|TRBJ2-7|NA
CASRGDTYEQYF
TGTGCCAGCAGGGGGGATACCTACGAGCAGTACTTC
>NA|TRBV27|19|TRBJ2-3|TRBD1
CASSGQGRWWPGRTDTQYF
TGTGCCAGCAGTGGACAGGGAAGGTGGTGGCCGGGCCGCACAGATACGCAGTATTTT
>NA|TRBV7-9|15|TRBJ1-1|NA
CASSLSGGWNTEAFF
TGTGCCAGCAGCTTATCTGGGGGATGGAACACTGAAGCTTTCTTT
>NA|TRBV7-9|16|TRBJ1-3|NA
CASSLAARFSGNTIYF
TGTGCCAGCAGCTTAGCTGCCAGATTCTCTGGAAACACCATATATTTT
>once|TRBV3-1/TRBV3-2|14|TRBJ2-5|NA
CASSPQGWKETQYF
TGTGCCAGCAGCCCTCAGGGCTGGAAAGAGACCCAGTACTTC
>NA|TRBV7-8|15|TRBJ1-1|NA
CASSPREARNTEAFF
TGTGCCAGCAGCCCACGGGAGGCTAGGAACACTGAAGCTTTCTTT
>NA|TRBV6-4|12|TRBJ2-5|NA
CASSRTGETQYF
TGTGCCAGCAGTCGGACTGGGGAGACCCAGTACTTC
>few|TRBV6-5|14|TRBJ1-2|TRBD1
CASTPGGWGYGYTF
TGTGCCAGCACCCCAGGGGGCTGGGGGTATGGCTACACCTTC
>NA|TRBV3-1/TRBV3-2|16|TRBJ1-2|NA
CASSPASGHQSYGYTF
TGTGCCAGCAGCCCGGCGTCAGGACACCAGAGTTATGGCTACACCTTC
>NA|TRBV13|13|TRBJ1-2|NA
CASSSSGIGGYTF
TGTGCCAGCAGCTCATCTGGGATTGGTGGCTACACCTTC
>NA|TRBV11-2|15|TRBJ1-1|NA
CASSSAGQGRTEAFF
TGTGCCAGCAGCTCCGCGGGGCAGGGAAGAACTGAAGCTTTCTTT
>NA|TRBV28|16|TRBJ1-2|NA
CASSLDAASAGYGYTF
TGTGCCAGCAGTTTGGACGCTGCCTCCGCGGGGTATGGCTACACCTTC
>NA|TRBV12-3/TRBV12-4|13|TRBJ2-7|NA
CASSLSTAYEQYF
TGTGCCAGCAGTTTATCGACAGCCTACGAGCAGTACTTC
>few|TRBV30|15|TRBJ1-3|TRBD1
CAWTRDSSSGNTIYF
TGTGCCTGGACCCGGGACAGTTCCTCTGGAAACACCATATATTTT
>once|TRBV18|14|TRBJ2-2|NA
CASSPPRESGELFF
TGTGCCAGCTCACCCCCCCGGGAGTCCGGGGAGCTGTTTTTT
>NA|TRBV28|16|TRBJ2-7|TRBD1
CASSVLGGTGVYEQYF
TGTGCCAGCAGTGTGCTCGGCGGGACAGGGGTTTACGAGCAGTACTTC
>NA|TRBV15|15|TRBJ2-3|NA
CATSRDSPGVDTQYF
TGTGCCACCAGCAGAGATTCTCCAGGGGTTGATACGCAGTATTTT
>NA|TRBV28|14|TRBJ1-1|TRBD1
CASSPLGQGMRAFF
TGTGCCAGCAGTCCCCTCGGACAGGGAATGAGAGCTTTCTTT
>NA|TRBV6-5|14|TRBJ1-4|NA
CASSYSGLGEKLFF
TGTGCCAGCAGTTACTCCGGACTGGGTGAAAAACTGTTTTTT
>NA|TRBV7-9|16|TRBJ2-7|TRBD2
CASSSILTSGTYEQYF
TGTGCCAGCAGCTCCATCCTGACTAGCGGAACCTACGAGCAGTACTTC
>once|TRBV6-2/TRBV6-3|16|TRBJ1-3|NA
CASSLSTRPSGNTIYF
TGTGCCAGCAGCCTCTCCACCCGGCCCTCTGGAAACACCATATATTTT
>NA|TRBV27|15|TRBJ2-5|NA
CASSLVPNRQETQYF
TGTGCCAGCAGTTTGGTGCCGAATAGACAAGAGACCCAGTACTTC
>NA|TRBV6-2/TRBV6-3|17|TRBJ1-4|TRBD1
CASSYAPGTGKDEKLFF
TGTGCCAGCAGTTACGCCCCCGGGACAGGGAAAGATGAAAAACTGTTTTTT
>few|TRBV5-8|17|TRBJ1-6|NA
CASSLGQGSSYNSPLHF
TGTGCCAGCAGCTTGGGCCAGGGCAGCTCCTATAATTCACCCCTCCACTTT
>few|TRBV19|13|TRBJ2-6|NA
CASSRPGANVLTF
TGTGCCAGTAGTAGACCTGGGGCCAACGTCCTGACTTTC
>NA|TRBV7-9|12|TRBJ1-1|NA
CAVSGRNTEAFF
TGTGCCGTGTCGGGGCGTAACACTGAAGCTTTCTTT
>once|TRBV7-9|14|TRBJ1-3|NA
CASSIGTDGNTIYF
TGTGCCAGCAGTATAGGCACAGACGGAAACACCATATATTTT
>NA|TRBV3-1/TRBV3-2|12|TRBJ2-7|NA
CASSQDFGEQYF
TGTGCCAGCAGCCAAGATTTTGGCGAGCAGTACTTC
>NA|TRBV3-1/TRBV3-2|13|TRBJ2-7|NA
CASSQHRDREQYF
TGTGCCAGCAGCCAACACCGGGACCGCGAGCAGTACTTC